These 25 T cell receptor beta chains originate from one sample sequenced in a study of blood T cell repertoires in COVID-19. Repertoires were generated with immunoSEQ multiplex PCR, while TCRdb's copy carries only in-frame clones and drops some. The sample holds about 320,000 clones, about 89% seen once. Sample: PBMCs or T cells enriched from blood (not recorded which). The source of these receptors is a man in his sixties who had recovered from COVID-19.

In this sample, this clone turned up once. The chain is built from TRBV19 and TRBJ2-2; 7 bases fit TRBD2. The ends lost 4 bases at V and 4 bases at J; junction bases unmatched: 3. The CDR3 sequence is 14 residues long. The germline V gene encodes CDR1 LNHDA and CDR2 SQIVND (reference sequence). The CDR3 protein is CASSTGTTTGELFF. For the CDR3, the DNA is TGTGCCAGTAGTACCGGGACTACCACCGGGGAGCTGTTTTTT.

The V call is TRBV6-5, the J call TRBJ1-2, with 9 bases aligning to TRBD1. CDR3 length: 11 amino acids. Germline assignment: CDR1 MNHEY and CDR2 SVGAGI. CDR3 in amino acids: CTTGGRYGYTF. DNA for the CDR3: TGTACGACAGGGGGTCGATATGGCTACACCTTC.

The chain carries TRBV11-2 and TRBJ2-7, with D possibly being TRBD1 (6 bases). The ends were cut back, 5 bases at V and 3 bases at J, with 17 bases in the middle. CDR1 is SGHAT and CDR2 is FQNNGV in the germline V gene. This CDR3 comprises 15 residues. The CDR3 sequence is CASSPTGPGFYEQYF. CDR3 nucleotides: TGTGCCAGCAGCCCGACAGGCCCCGGGTTCTACGAGCAGTACTTC.

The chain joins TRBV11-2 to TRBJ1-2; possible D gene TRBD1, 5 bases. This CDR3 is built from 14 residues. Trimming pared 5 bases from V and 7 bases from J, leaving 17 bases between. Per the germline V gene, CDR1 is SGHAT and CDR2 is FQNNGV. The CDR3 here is CASSPHTGLGGYTF. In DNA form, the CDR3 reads TGTGCCAGCAGCCCCCATACAGGCCTGGGTGGCTACACCTTC.

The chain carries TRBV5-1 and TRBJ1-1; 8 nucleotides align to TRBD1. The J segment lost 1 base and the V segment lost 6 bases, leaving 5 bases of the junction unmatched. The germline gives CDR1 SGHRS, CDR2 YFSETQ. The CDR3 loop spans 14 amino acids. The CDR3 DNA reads TGCGCCAGCATCTCTGGGACAGGGAACACTGAAGCTTTCTTT. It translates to CASISGTGNTEAFF.

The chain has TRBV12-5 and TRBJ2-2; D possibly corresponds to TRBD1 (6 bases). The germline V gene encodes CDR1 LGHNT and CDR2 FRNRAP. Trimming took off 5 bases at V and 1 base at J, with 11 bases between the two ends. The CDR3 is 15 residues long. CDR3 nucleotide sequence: TGTGCTAGTGGTCCGGGGACACAGAACACCGGGGAGCTGTTTTTT. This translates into CASGPGTQNTGELFF.

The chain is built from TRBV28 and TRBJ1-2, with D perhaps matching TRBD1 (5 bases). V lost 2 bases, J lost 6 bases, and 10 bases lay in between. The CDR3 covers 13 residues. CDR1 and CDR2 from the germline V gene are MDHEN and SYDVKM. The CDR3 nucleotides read TGTGCCAGCAGTTTACGGGGGAGAGATGGCTACACCTTC. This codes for CASSLRGRDGYTF.

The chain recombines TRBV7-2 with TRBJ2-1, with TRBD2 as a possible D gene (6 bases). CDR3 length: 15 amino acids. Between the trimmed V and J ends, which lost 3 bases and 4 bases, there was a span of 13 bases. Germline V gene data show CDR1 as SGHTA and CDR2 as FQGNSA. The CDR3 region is CASSLEGSRYNEQFF. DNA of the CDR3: TGTGCCAGCAGCTTGGAGGGCAGCAGATACAATGAGCAGTTCTTC.

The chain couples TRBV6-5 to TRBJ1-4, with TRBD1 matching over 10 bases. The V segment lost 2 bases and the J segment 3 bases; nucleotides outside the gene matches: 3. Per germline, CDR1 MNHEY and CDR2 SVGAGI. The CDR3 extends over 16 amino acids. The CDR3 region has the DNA TGTGCCAGCAGTTACGACAGGGGGCTGGCTAATGAAAAACTGTTTTTT. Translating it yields CASSYDRGLANEKLFF.

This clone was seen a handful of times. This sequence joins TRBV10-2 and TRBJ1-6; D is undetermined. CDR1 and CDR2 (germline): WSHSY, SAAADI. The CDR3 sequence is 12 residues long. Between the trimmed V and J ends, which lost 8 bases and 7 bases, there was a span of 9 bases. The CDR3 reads CASGRPNSPLHF. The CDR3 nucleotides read TGCGCCAGCGGCCGTCCGAATTCACCCCTCCACTTT.

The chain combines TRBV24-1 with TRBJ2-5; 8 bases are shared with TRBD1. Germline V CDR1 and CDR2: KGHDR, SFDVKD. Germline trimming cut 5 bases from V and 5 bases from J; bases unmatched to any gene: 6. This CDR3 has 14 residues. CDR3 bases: TGTGCCACCAGTGGCCAGGGACAGGAGGAGACCCAGTACTTC. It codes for CATSGQGQEETQYF.

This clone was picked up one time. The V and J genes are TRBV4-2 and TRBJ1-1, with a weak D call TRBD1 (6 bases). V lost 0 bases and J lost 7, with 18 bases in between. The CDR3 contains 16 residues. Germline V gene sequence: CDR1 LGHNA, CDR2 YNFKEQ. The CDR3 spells CASSQDQVFGGREAFF. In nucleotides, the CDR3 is TGTGCCAGCAGCCAAGATCAGGTTTTCGGGGGGCGTGAAGCTTTCTTT.

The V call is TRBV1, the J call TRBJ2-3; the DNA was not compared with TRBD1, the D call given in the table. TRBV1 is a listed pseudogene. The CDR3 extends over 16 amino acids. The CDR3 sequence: CTSSQDRGQGSDTQYF. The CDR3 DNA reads TGCACCAGCAGCCAAGATCGGGGACAGGGCTCAGATACGCAGTATTTT.

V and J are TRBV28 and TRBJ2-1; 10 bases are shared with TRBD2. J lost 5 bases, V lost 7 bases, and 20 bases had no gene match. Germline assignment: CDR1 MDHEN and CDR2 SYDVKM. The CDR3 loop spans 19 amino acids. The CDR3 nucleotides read TGTGCCAGCACCCACAGTGGGCTAGCGGGAGCGGTGTCGGACAATGAGCAGTTCTTC. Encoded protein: CASTHSGLAGAVSDNEQFF.

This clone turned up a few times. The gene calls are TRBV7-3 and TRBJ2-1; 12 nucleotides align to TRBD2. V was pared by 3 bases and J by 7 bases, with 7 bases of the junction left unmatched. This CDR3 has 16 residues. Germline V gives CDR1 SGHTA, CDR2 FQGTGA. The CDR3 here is CASSLTPGLAGNEQFF. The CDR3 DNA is TGTGCCAGCAGCTTGACTCCAGGACTAGCGGGGAATGAGCAGTTCTTC.

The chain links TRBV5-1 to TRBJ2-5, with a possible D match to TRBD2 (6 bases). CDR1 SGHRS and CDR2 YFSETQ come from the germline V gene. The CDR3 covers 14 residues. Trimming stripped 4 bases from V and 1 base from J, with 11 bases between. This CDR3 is CASSGRLVQETQYF. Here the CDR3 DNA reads TGCGCCAGCAGCGGAAGACTAGTCCAAGAGACCCAGTACTTC.

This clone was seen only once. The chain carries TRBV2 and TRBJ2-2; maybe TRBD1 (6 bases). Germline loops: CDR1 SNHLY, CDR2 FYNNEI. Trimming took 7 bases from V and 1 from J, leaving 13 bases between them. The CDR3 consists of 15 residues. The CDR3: CASMAGVGNTGELFF. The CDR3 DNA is TGTGCCAGCATGGCAGGGGTCGGGAACACCGGGGAGCTGTTTTTT.

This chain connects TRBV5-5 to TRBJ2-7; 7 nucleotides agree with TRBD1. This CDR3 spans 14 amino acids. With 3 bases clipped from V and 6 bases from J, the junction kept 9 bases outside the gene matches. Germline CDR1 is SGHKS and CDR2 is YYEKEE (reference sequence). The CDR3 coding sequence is TGTGCCAGCAGCTCCGGGACAGACCCACGCGAGCAGTACTTC. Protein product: CASSSGTDPREQYF.

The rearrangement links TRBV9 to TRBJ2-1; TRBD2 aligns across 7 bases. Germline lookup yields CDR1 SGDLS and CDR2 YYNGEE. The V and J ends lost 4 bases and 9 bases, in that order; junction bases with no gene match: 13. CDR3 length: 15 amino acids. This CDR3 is CASSSPPTSVGEQFF. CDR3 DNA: TGTGCCAGCAGCTCCCCCCCTACTAGCGTCGGTGAGCAGTTCTTC.

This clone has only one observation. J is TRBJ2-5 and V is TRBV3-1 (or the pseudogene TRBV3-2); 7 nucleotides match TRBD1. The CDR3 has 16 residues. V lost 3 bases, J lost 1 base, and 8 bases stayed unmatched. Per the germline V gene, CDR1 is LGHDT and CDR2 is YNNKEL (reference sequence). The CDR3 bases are TGTGCCAGCAGCCAGGAATACAGGGGACCCCAAGAGACCCAGTACTTC. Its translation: CASSQEYRGPQETQYF.

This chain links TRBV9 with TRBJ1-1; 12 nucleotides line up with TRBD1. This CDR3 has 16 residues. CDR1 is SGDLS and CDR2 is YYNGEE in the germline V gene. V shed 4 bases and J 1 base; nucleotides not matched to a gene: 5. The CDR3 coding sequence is TGTGCCAGCAGCCCTTCGGGACAGGGGGCGAACACTGAAGCTTTCTTT. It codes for CASSPSGQGANTEAFF.

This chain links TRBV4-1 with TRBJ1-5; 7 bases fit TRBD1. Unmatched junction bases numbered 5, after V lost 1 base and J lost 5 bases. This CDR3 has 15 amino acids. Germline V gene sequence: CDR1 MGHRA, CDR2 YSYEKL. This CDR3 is CASSQVDRDDQPQHF. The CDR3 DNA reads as TGCGCCAGCAGCCAAGTAGACAGGGACGATCAGCCCCAGCATTTT.

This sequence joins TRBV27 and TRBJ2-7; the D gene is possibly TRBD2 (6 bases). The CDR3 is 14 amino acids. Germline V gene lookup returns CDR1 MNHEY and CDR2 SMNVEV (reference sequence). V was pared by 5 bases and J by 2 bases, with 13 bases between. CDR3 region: CASSDGTSTYEQYF. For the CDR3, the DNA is TGTGCCAGCAGTGACGGGACTTCAACCTACGAGCAGTACTTC.

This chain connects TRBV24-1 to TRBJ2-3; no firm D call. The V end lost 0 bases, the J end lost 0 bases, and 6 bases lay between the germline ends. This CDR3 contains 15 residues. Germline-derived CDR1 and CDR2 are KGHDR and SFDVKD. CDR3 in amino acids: CATSDLSRSTDTQYF. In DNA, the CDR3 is TGTGCCACCAGTGATTTGTCCAGGAGCACAGATACGCAGTATTTT.

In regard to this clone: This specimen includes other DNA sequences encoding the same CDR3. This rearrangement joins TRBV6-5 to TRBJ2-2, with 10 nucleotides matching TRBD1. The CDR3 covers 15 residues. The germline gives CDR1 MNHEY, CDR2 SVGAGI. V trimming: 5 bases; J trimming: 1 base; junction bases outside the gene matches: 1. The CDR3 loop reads CASSRTGGNTGELFF. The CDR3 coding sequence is TGTGCCAGCAGTCGGACAGGGGGGAACACCGGGGAGCTGTTTTTT.